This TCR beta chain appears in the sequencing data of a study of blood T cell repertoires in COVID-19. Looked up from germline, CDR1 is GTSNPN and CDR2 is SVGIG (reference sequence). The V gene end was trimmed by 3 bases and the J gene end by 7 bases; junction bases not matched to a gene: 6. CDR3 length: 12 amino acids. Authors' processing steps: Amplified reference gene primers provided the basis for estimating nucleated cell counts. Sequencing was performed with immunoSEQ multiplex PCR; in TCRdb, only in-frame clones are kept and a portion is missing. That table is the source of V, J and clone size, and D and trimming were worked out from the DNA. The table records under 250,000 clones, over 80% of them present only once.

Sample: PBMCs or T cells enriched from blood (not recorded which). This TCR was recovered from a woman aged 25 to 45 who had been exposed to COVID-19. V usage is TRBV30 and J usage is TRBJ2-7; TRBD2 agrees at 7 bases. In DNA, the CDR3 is TGTGCCTGGAGGGGCGGGAGCTGGGAGCAGTACTTC. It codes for CAWRGGSWEQYF.